This TCR beta chain came from a study of T cells after yellow fever vaccination. The study's findings and limits: In post-booster samples, most primary-vaccination clones reappeared (96% CD4, over 70% CD8). A weaker secondary response peaked on day 5, the primary on day 15.

Per germline, CDR1 SNHLY and CDR2 FYNNEI. The CDR3 loop spans 13 amino acids. V shed 6 bases, J shed 3 bases, and the junction held 5 bases outside the gene matches. This clonotype was seen many times. The antigen remains undetermined. 5'RACE template switching produced TCR cDNA carrying a universal primer site and UMIs. One entry per CDR3 protein results from TCRdb running MiXCR on the 5' RACE reads. The data show about 350,000 distinct CDR3 sequences, roughly 8.4% seen once. The input for sequencing was PBMCs, taken more than 35 days after the first yellow fever vaccination. This TCR came from a man aged 18 to 30 who received the YFV17D yellow fever vaccine. The chain carries TRBV2 and TRBJ2-7; TRBD1 matches at 7 bases. CDR3 DNA: TGTGCCAGCAGGCCGGGACAGAGCTACGAGCAGTACTTC. Translated: CASRPGQSYEQYF.